A single sample is the source of the 27 T cell receptor beta chains below, sequenced in a study of blood T cell repertoires in COVID-19. Clones were sequenced by immunoSEQ multiplex PCR, and TCRdb holds only the in-frame ones, with some missing. This sample yields approximately 170,000 clones, of which around 85% are seen a single time; about 1.2% belongs to the top ten. Sequenced sample: peripheral blood. These receptors originate from a man aged 55 to 70 who had recovered from COVID-19.

This clone appeared a few times. The genes are TRBV29-1 and TRBJ2-2, with D uncertain. The V gene lost 0 bases and the J gene lost 6 bases, with 5 bases spanning the gap. This CDR3 spans 12 amino acids. CDR1 and CDR2 (germline): SQVTM, ANQGSEA. The CDR3 sequence: CSVEDSPGELFF. CDR3 bases: TGCAGCGTTGAAGATAGCCCCGGGGAGCTGTTTTTT.

This clone appeared a few times. The chain couples TRBV15 to TRBJ2-5, with 7 nucleotides matching TRBD2. The ends lost 1 base at V and 1 base at J; junction bases unmatched: 6. The CDR3 has 16 amino acids. Germline assignment: CDR1 LNHNV and CDR2 YYDKDF (reference sequence). As DNA, the CDR3 is TGTGCCACCAGCAGAGGTGAACGGGGGGTCCAAGAGACCCAGTACTTC. Residues: CATSRGERGVQETQYF.

This clone is a singleton in its sample. This chain links TRBV11-2 with TRBJ1-6; tentative D call: TRBD1 (6 bases). V was shortened by 2 bases and J by 7 bases, with 12 bases between the two germline ends. Germline V gene data show CDR1 as SGHAT and CDR2 as FQNNGV. The CDR3 has 15 amino acids. CDR3 loop: CASSLQGHANSPLHF. CDR3 DNA sequence: TGTGCCAGCAGCTTACAGGGGCACGCCAATTCACCCCTCCACTTT. Full variable domain (rest looked up from reference TRBV11-2 and TRBJ1-6): EAGVAQSPRYKIIEKRQSVAFWCNPISGHATLYWYQQILGQGPKLLIQFQNNGVVDDSQLPKDRFSAERLKGVDSTLKIQPAKLEDSAVYLCASSLQGHANSPLHFGNGTRLTVT.

This clone was detected only a few times. V and J are TRBV6-5 and TRBJ2-1; weak D call: TRBD1 (6 bases). Trimming left V 0 bases short and J 2 bases short, with 11 bases between. Germline CDR1 is MNHEY and CDR2 is SVGAGI. The CDR3 covers 16 residues. DNA for the CDR3: TGTGCCAGCAGTTACTCGAGCAGGGGTCCCTACAATGAGCAGTTCTTC. Translated: CASSYSSRGPYNEQFF.

The chain recombines TRBV7-6 with TRBJ2-5; TRBD2 matches at 10 bases. With 2 bases clipped from V and 5 bases from J, the junction kept 14 bases outside the gene matches. CDR3 length equals 18 residues. CDR1 is SGHVS and CDR2 is FNYEAQ in the germline V gene. CDR3 region: CASSLIRVGGTSAETQYF. The CDR3 DNA follows: TGTGCCAGCAGCTTAATAAGGGTAGGGGGGACTAGCGCGGAGACCCAGTACTTC.

The V call is TRBV18, the J call TRBJ2-7, with D perhaps matching TRBD2 (6 bases). The CDR3 has 15 residues. Trimming removed 3 bases at V and 3 bases at J, with 15 bases between. CDR1 and CDR2 (germline): KGHSH, LQKENI. CDR3 DNA: TGTGCCAGCTCACCGGGGGAGGTGGTCTTCTACGAGCAGTACTTC. It yields the protein CASSPGEVVFYEQYF.

The chain recombines TRBV5-8 with TRBJ2-3; no reliable D call. This CDR3 spans 12 amino acids. Germline CDR1 reads SGHTS; CDR2 reads YDEGEE. V was clipped by 2 bases and J by 4 bases, with 5 bases between them. The CDR3 sequence is CASSLVADTQYF. In DNA form, the CDR3 reads TGTGCCAGCAGCTTAGTAGCAGATACGCAGTATTTT.

V and J are TRBV10-3 and TRBJ2-7; D possibly corresponds to TRBD1 (7 bases). V lost 8 bases and J lost 3, with 14 bases in between. The CDR3 is 13 amino acids. Germline CDR1 is ENHRY and CDR2 is SYGVKD. The CDR3 sequence: CAIAGGTDYEQYF. The CDR3 coding sequence is TGTGCCATCGCTGGAGGGACAGACTACGAGCAGTACTTC.

The chain links TRBV24-1 to TRBJ2-5; no reliable D call. CDR3 length: 13 amino acids. Germline CDR1 KGHDR, CDR2 SFDVKD. V dropped 3 bases and J dropped 5 bases, with 9 bases sitting between them. Here the CDR3 reads CATSDPVLETQYF. The CDR3 coding sequence is TGTGCCACCAGTGATCCGGTCTTGGAGACCCAGTACTTC.

V usage is TRBV3-1 (or the pseudogene TRBV3-2) and J usage is TRBJ1-2; 7 nucleotides match TRBD1. Germline V gene sequence: CDR1 LGHDT, CDR2 YNNKEL (reference sequence). Germline trimming cut 0 bases from V and 4 bases from J; bases unmatched to any gene: 2. The CDR3 totals 14 residues. CDR3: CASSQEGTAYGYTF. The CDR3, as DNA: TGTGCCAGCAGCCAAGAAGGGACAGCCTATGGCTACACCTTC.

The J gene is TRBJ1-5, the V gene TRBV6-1; TRBD1 matches 9 bases. The ends lost 1 base at V and 5 bases at J; junction bases unmatched: 6. Germline values: CDR1 MNHNS, CDR2 SASEGT. This CDR3 contains 16 residues. CDR3 nucleotides: TGTGCCAGCAGTGAAGACGGACAGGGGCCCTATCAGCCCCAGCATTTT. Its translation: CASSEDGQGPYQPQHF.

CDR3 DNA sequence: TGTGCCAGCAGTTACTCAGTAGCCAGTAGCACAGATACGCAGTATTTT. Amino acids: CASSYSVASSTDTQYF. The chain employs TRBV6-5 and TRBJ2-3; D not certain. The CDR3 runs 16 residues. Germline V gives CDR1 MNHEY, CDR2 SVGAGI. Trimming left V 0 bases short and J 0 bases short, with 10 bases between.

The J gene is TRBJ1-2, the V gene TRBV9; 10 positions match TRBD1. There are 15 residues in the CDR3. Per the germline V gene, CDR1 is SGDLS and CDR2 is YYNGEE. V lost 4 bases to trimming and J lost 1 base; unmatched junction nucleotides: 4. The CDR3 DNA follows: TGTGCCAGCAGCCCCCGGGACAGGGGTAACTATGGCTACACCTTC. Residues: CASSPRDRGNYGYTF. The full variable domain, completed using reference TRBV9 and TRBJ1-2, is DSGVTQTPKHLITATGQRVTLRCSPRSGDLSVYWYQQSLDQGLQFLIQYYNGEERAKGNILERFSAQQFPDLHSELNLSSLELGDSALYFCASSPRDRGNYGYTFGSGTRLTVV.

The chain joins TRBV21-1 to TRBJ2-7; the table names TRBD1, a call not compared with the DNA. TRBV21-1 is a pseudogene segment. CDR3 size: 15 residues. CDR3 sequence: CASLRGLSPSYEQYF. CDR3 nucleotide sequence: TGTGCCAGCCTTAGGGGGTTATCCCCCAGCTACGAGCAGTACTTC.

The chain employs TRBV7-9 and TRBJ2-7, with 7 bases that match TRBD1. This CDR3 contains 15 residues. Germline trimming cut 5 bases from V and 7 bases from J; bases unmatched to any gene: 14. Germline assignment: CDR1 SEHNR and CDR2 FQNEAQ (reference sequence). Here the CDR3 reads CASSHSGTVGREQYF. The CDR3 nucleotides are TGTGCCAGCAGCCATTCCGGGACAGTAGGACGGGAGCAGTACTTC. Based on the CDR3 plus reference TRBV7-9 and TRBJ2-7, the full variable domain is DTGVSQNPRHKITKRGQNVTFRCDPISEHNRLYWYRQTLGQGPEFLTYFQNEAQLEKSRLLSDRFSAERPKGSFSTLEIQRTEQGDSAMYLCASSHSGTVGREQYFGPGTRLTVT.

This chain uses TRBV13 with TRBJ2-3; 14 bases map to TRBD2. Trimming took 3 bases from V and 6 from J; bases not matched to a gene: 2. The CDR3 covers 15 residues. Germline V CDR1 and CDR2: PRHDT, FYEKMQ (reference sequence). In nucleotides, the CDR3 is TGTGCCAGCAGCTTCCGACTAGCGGGGGGGGATACGCAGTATTTT. Protein sequence: CASSFRLAGGDTQYF.

The V gene is TRBV6-5, the J gene TRBJ2-3; TRBD1 matches 8 bases. This CDR3 comprises 14 residues. CDR1 MNHEY and CDR2 SVGAGI come from the germline V gene. V lost 6 bases to trimming and J lost 6 bases; unmatched junction nucleotides: 8. Here the CDR3 reads CASRDRVNSDTQYF. The CDR3 DNA is TGTGCCAGCAGGGACAGGGTTAATTCTGATACGCAGTATTTT.

The chain couples TRBV3-1 (or the pseudogene TRBV3-2) to TRBJ2-7; 9 nucleotides agree with TRBD1. The CDR3 totals 14 residues. V was clipped by 1 base and J by 6 bases; unmatched bases: 4. Germline V gives CDR1 LGHDT, CDR2 YNNKEL (reference sequence). The CDR3 sequence: CASSQGETGGEQYF. CDR3 DNA: TGTGCCAGCAGCCAAGGGGAGACAGGGGGCGAGCAGTACTTC.

CDR3 nucleotides: TGCGCCAGCAGCTTGGTTCAGGACAATGAGCAGTTCTTC. Its translation: CASSLVQDNEQFF. The gene calls are TRBV5-1 and TRBJ2-1; no definite D call. Trimming cost V 0 bases and J 5 bases, with 6 bases left between them. Germline CDR1 reads SGHRS; CDR2 reads YFSETQ. This CDR3 spans 13 amino acids. Supplemented by reference TRBV5-1 and TRBJ2-1, the full variable domain reads KAGVTQTPRYLIKTRGQQVTLSCSPISGHRSVSWYQQTPGQGLQFLFEYFSETQRNKGNFPGRFSGRQFSNSRSEMNVSTLELGDSALYLCASSLVQDNEQFFGPGTRLTVL.

The chain has TRBV13 and TRBJ2-5, with 10 bases fitting TRBD2. Per the germline V gene, CDR1 is PRHDT and CDR2 is FYEKMQ (reference sequence). The CDR3 loop spans 14 amino acids. J lost 5 bases, V lost 8 bases, and 8 bases had no gene match. The CDR3 coding sequence is TGTGCCAGCGGCCTAGCGGGGGTCGGGGAGACCCAGTACTTC. It codes for CASGLAGVGETQYF. Drawing the rest from reference TRBV13 and TRBJ2-5, the complete variable domain is AAGVIQSPRHLIKEKRETATLKCYPIPRHDTVYWYQQGPGQDPQFLISFYEKMQSDKGSIPDRFSAQQFSDYHSELNMSSLELGDSALYFCASGLAGVGETQYFGPGTRLLVL.

The chain links TRBV6-6 to TRBJ1-1; D gene ambiguous. Germline-derived CDR1 and CDR2 are MNHNY and SVGAGI (reference sequence). The V end was cut by 2 bases, the J end by 1 base, with 8 bases between. The length of the CDR3 is 14 residues. The CDR3 protein is CASSYPQENTEAFF. Written as DNA, the CDR3 is TGTGCCAGCAGTTACCCCCAGGAGAACACTGAAGCTTTCTTT.

This sequence joins TRBV3-1 (or the pseudogene TRBV3-2) and TRBJ1-2; TRBD1 matches 8 bases. Germline CDR1 and CDR2: LGHDT and YNNKEL (reference sequence). V lost 4 bases, J lost 5 bases, and 12 bases stayed unmatched. This CDR3 is 16 amino acids long. As DNA, the CDR3 is TGTGCCAGCAGCCTGATACAGGGGGGAGGGTTATATGGCTACACCTTC. This gives the protein CASSLIQGGGLYGYTF.

The chain carries TRBV7-2 and TRBJ2-1, with TRBD1 as a possible D gene (6 bases). The CDR3 totals 15 residues. The V and J ends lost 0 bases and 12 bases respectively, with 18 bases between them. Germline values: CDR1 SGHTA, CDR2 FQGNSA. The DNA for the CDR3 is TGTGCCAGCAGCTTAGCCCCCTCAGGGGCGTACGGGCAGTTCTTC. The encoded protein is CASSLAPSGAYGQFF.

For the CDR3, the DNA is TGTGCCATCGCCCGTGGGGCGGTCTCAAAAGAGACCCAGTACTTC. This gives the protein CAIARGAVSKETQYF. The chain is built from TRBV7-2 and TRBJ2-5; TRBD1 might be the D (5 bases). V was cut by 10 bases and J by 3 bases, with 21 bases left in between. Germline CDR1 and CDR2: SGHTA and FQGNSA. This CDR3 is built from 15 residues.

In this sample, this clone turned up once. The chain links TRBV25-1 to TRBJ2-5; 12 bases are a match to TRBD2. The CDR3 consists of 16 residues. The germline V gene has CDR1 MGHDK and CDR2 SYGVNS. The ends lost 1 base at V and 4 bases at J; junction bases unmatched: 4. CDR3 protein: CASSELLAGGGETQYF. The CDR3 bases are TGTGCCAGCAGTGAATTACTAGCGGGGGGAGGAGAGACCCAGTACTTC.

The CDR3 region has the DNA TGTGCCAGCAGCCTGGGACAGAGAAATGAAAAACTGTTTTTT. Its translation is CASSLGQRNEKLFF. V gene TRBV5-8 combines with J gene TRBJ1-4; TRBD1 matches 7 bases. J gave up 5 bases and V 4 bases, and 5 bases lay outside the gene matches. Germline CDR1 is SGHTS and CDR2 is YDEGEE. There are 14 residues in the CDR3.

V is TRBV4-2 and J is TRBJ1-4, with a possible D match to TRBD1 (5 bases). Germline V gene data show CDR1 as LGHNA and CDR2 as YNFKEQ. The ends were cut back, 1 base at V and 0 bases at J, with 12 bases in the middle. This CDR3 has 17 residues. The CDR3 loop is CASSQGSGFATNEKLFF. The CDR3 nucleotides read TGTGCCAGCAGCCAAGGGTCAGGGTTTGCAACTAATGAAAAACTGTTTTTT.